Listed below are T cell receptor beta chains from one sample, sequenced in a study of blood T cells in healthy people across ages. From the 5' RACE reads, TCRdb called clonotypes with MiXCR, one entry per CDR3 protein. This table holds approximately 800,000 distinct CDR3 sequences, around 45% found once. The specimen was blood. The receptor set was obtained from a man older than 75 in good health. Each CDR3 is given with its conserved first and last residue. Each record gives: CDR3 protein, CDR3 DNA, V gene, D gene, J gene, clone size. A D gene is named only where the DNA matches it firmly. A row's size may be missing; if present it is once, few, many or a size class.

CDR3 protein: CASSLSSGGTVHYEQYF
CDR3 DNA: TGTGCCAGCAGTTTAAGTAGTGGGGGGACAGTTCACTACGAGCAGTACTTC
V gene: TRBV12-3/TRBV12-4
D gene: -
J gene: TRBJ2-7
clone size: -

CDR3 protein: CASSLGAGSKNEQYF
CDR3 DNA: TGTGCCAGCAGCTTAGGGGCGGGGTCTAAAAACGAGCAGTACTTC
V gene: TRBV7-2
D gene: -
J gene: TRBJ2-7
clone size: few

CDR3 protein: CASSLGTAGWPFEQYF
CDR3 DNA: TGTGCCAGCAGCCTAGGGACAGCGGGATGGCCCTTCGAGCAGTACTTC
V gene: TRBV11-2
D gene: -
J gene: TRBJ2-7
clone size: -

CDR3 protein: CASSYRAIVYEQYF
CDR3 DNA: TGTGCCAGCAGTTACAGGGCCATTGTCTACGAGCAGTACTTC
V gene: TRBV27
D gene: -
J gene: TRBJ2-7
clone size: few

CDR3 protein: CASSSGTGGGRGYTF
CDR3 DNA: TGTGCCAGCAGCTCGGGAACAGGGGGCGGTAGGGGCTACACCTTC
V gene: TRBV7-2
D gene: TRBD1
J gene: TRBJ1-2
clone size: few

CDR3 protein: CSAALGLSSYNEQFF
CDR3 DNA: TGCAGTGCTGCCTTGGGACTGAGCTCCTACAATGAGCAGTTCTTC
V gene: TRBV20-1
D gene: -
J gene: TRBJ2-1
clone size: few

CDR3 protein: CASSEYYGSYEQYF
CDR3 DNA: TGTGCCAGCAGTGAGTACTATGGATCCTACGAGCAGTACTTC
V gene: TRBV2
D gene: -
J gene: TRBJ2-7
clone size: -

CDR3 protein: CSVTSASSYNEQFF
CDR3 DNA: TGCAGCGTTACTAGCGCGAGCTCCTACAATGAGCAGTTCTTC
V gene: TRBV29-1
D gene: TRBD2
J gene: TRBJ2-1
clone size: -

CDR3 protein: CASSPGALGTEAFF
CDR3 DNA: TGTGCCAGCAGCCCAGGAGCCCTGGGGACTGAAGCTTTCTTT
V gene: TRBV13
D gene: -
J gene: TRBJ1-1
clone size: once

CDR3 protein: CAWTEGGLAGLNEQFF
CDR3 DNA: TGTGCCTGGACCGAGGGGGGACTAGCGGGACTTAATGAGCAGTTCTTC
V gene: TRBV30
D gene: TRBD2
J gene: TRBJ2-1
clone size: -

CDR3 protein: CASSFPTGGGTEAFF
CDR3 DNA: TGTGCCAGCAGCTTCCCAACGGGGGGAGGCACTGAAGCTTTCTTT
V gene: TRBV7-6
D gene: -
J gene: TRBJ1-1
clone size: -

CDR3 protein: CASSLGVASGRAERCEQYF
CDR3 DNA: TGTGCCAGCAGTTTAGGCGTTGCTAGCGGGAGGGCCGAACGGTGCGAGCAGTACTTC
V gene: TRBV12-3/TRBV12-4
D gene: TRBD2
J gene: TRBJ2-7
clone size: -

CDR3 protein: CSAADRYYGYTF
CDR3 DNA: TGCAGTGCAGCCGACAGGTACTATGGCTACACCTTC
V gene: TRBV20-1
D gene: -
J gene: TRBJ1-2
clone size: -

CDR3 protein: CASSPRNRWTDTQYF
CDR3 DNA: TGTGCCAGCAGCCCTAGGAACAGATGGACGGATACGCAGTATTTT
V gene: TRBV5-6
D gene: -
J gene: TRBJ2-3
clone size: -

CDR3 protein: CASSPVTSGRETQYF
CDR3 DNA: TGTGCCAGCAGCCCGGTGACTAGCGGGAGAGAGACCCAGTACTTC
V gene: TRBV2
D gene: TRBD2
J gene: TRBJ2-5
clone size: -

CDR3 protein: CSVGGLSGYEQYF
CDR3 DNA: TGCAGCGTGGGCGGGCTTAGCGGCTACGAGCAGTACTTC
V gene: TRBV29-1
D gene: -
J gene: TRBJ2-7
clone size: few

CDR3 protein: CASSHVAGIYNEQFF
CDR3 DNA: TGTGCCAGCAGCCATGTAGCGGGAATCTACAATGAGCAGTTCTTC
V gene: TRBV4-2
D gene: TRBD2
J gene: TRBJ2-1
clone size: few

CDR3 protein: CASSFTENEQFF
CDR3 DNA: TGTGCCAGCAGTTTTACGGAGAATGAGCAGTTCTTC
V gene: TRBV12-3/TRBV12-4
D gene: -
J gene: TRBJ2-1
clone size: -

CDR3 protein: CASSRGESPLHF
CDR3 DNA: TGTGCCAGCAGCCGGGGAGAATCACCCCTCCACTTT
V gene: TRBV7-9
D gene: -
J gene: TRBJ1-6
clone size: few

CDR3 protein: CASSLQGKGGEQFF
CDR3 DNA: TGTGCCAGCAGTCTTCAGGGAAAGGGCGGGGAGCAGTTCTTC
V gene: TRBV12-3/TRBV12-4
D gene: -
J gene: TRBJ2-1
clone size: many

CDR3 protein: CAIRRDGQEQFF
CDR3 DNA: TGTGCCATCAGGAGGGACGGCCAGGAGCAGTTCTTC
V gene: TRBV10-3
D gene: -
J gene: TRBJ2-1
clone size: few

CDR3 protein: CASSAGRGRETQYF
CDR3 DNA: TGTGCCAGCAGTGCTGGGCGGGGGAGAGAGACCCAGTACTTC
V gene: TRBV28
D gene: TRBD2
J gene: TRBJ2-5
clone size: -

CDR3 protein: CASRGTPVNTQYF
CDR3 DNA: TGTGCCAGCAGGGGGACACCTGTGAATACGCAGTATTTT
V gene: TRBV12-3/TRBV12-4
D gene: -
J gene: TRBJ2-3
clone size: -

CDR3 protein: CAISESRREVFF
CDR3 DNA: TGTGCCATCAGTGAGTCCCGCAGGGAGGTGTTTTTT
V gene: TRBV10-3
D gene: -
J gene: TRBJ1-4
clone size: few

CDR3 protein: CASSQDRGGPYNEQFF
CDR3 DNA: TGCGCCAGCAGCCAAGATCGGGGGGGACCCTACAATGAGCAGTTCTTC
V gene: TRBV4-1
D gene: TRBD2
J gene: TRBJ2-1
clone size: -

CDR3 protein: CATSDYTELFF
CDR3 DNA: TGTGCCACCAGTGATTACACGGAGCTGTTTTTT
V gene: TRBV24-1
D gene: -
J gene: TRBJ2-2
clone size: -

CDR3 protein: CVSSLAGGLQETQYF
CDR3 DNA: TGTGTCAGCAGCTTAGCGGGGGGCCTCCAAGAGACCCAGTACTTC
V gene: TRBV12-3/TRBV12-4
D gene: TRBD2
J gene: TRBJ2-5
clone size: -

CDR3 protein: CAISSGDGREQFF
CDR3 DNA: TGTGCCATCAGCTCAGGGGATGGGCGGGAGCAGTTCTTC
V gene: TRBV10-3
D gene: -
J gene: TRBJ2-1
clone size: few

CDR3 protein: CASSLTLYEQYF
CDR3 DNA: TGTGCCAGCAGCTTAACCCTCTACGAGCAGTACTTC
V gene: TRBV7-9
D gene: -
J gene: TRBJ2-7
clone size: -

CDR3 protein: CASSSVGARTTDTQYF
CDR3 DNA: TGTGCCAGCAGTTCGGTCGGGGCAAGGACCACAGATACGCAGTATTTT
V gene: TRBV6-5
D gene: -
J gene: TRBJ2-3
clone size: once

CDR3 protein: CASSEVNTGELFF
CDR3 DNA: TGTGCCAGCAGTGAAGTGAACACCGGGGAGCTGTTTTTT
V gene: TRBV25-1
D gene: -
J gene: TRBJ2-2
clone size: -

CDR3 protein: CSVEGVLGSNEQFF
CDR3 DNA: TGCAGCGTTGAGGGGGTTTTGGGGAGCAATGAGCAGTTCTTC
V gene: TRBV29-1
D gene: -
J gene: TRBJ2-1
clone size: -

CDR3 protein: CASSRVGATYEQYF
CDR3 DNA: TGTGCCAGCAGCCGCGTAGGGGCAACCTACGAGCAGTACTTC
V gene: TRBV7-2
D gene: -
J gene: TRBJ2-7
clone size: -

CDR3 protein: CASSQLRGGIAYEQYF
CDR3 DNA: TGTGCCAGCAGCCAACTCCGAGGAGGGATCGCGTACGAGCAGTACTTC
V gene: TRBV14
D gene: -
J gene: TRBJ2-7
clone size: few

CDR3 protein: CASKMGQGASGANVLTF
CDR3 DNA: TGTGCCAGCAAAATGGGACAGGGGGCTTCTGGGGCCAACGTCCTGACTTTC
V gene: TRBV27
D gene: TRBD1
J gene: TRBJ2-6
clone size: few

CDR3 protein: CSARTGGLAGGNEQFF
CDR3 DNA: TGCAGTGCTCGGACAGGCGGACTAGCGGGAGGAAATGAGCAGTTCTTC
V gene: TRBV20-1
D gene: TRBD2
J gene: TRBJ2-1
clone size: few

CDR3 protein: CASSNTGANVLTF
CDR3 DNA: TGTGCCAGCAGTAATACTGGGGCCAACGTCCTGACTTTC
V gene: TRBV27
D gene: -
J gene: TRBJ2-6
clone size: few

CDR3 protein: CSPKGGSYDTQYF
CDR3 DNA: TGCAGTCCAAAAGGCGGGAGCTACGATACGCAGTATTTT
V gene: TRBV20-1
D gene: TRBD2
J gene: TRBJ2-3
clone size: -

CDR3 protein: CASSLSWGRSTDTQYF
CDR3 DNA: TGTGCCAGCAGTTTGAGCTGGGGACGGAGCACAGATACGCAGTATTTT
V gene: TRBV27
D gene: -
J gene: TRBJ2-3
clone size: many

CDR3 protein: CASSQTRPTGQYF
CDR3 DNA: TGTGCCAGCAGCCAAACTAGACCCACTGGGCAGTACTTC
V gene: TRBV14
D gene: -
J gene: TRBJ2-5
clone size: few

CDR3 protein: CASSQAGTGSEAFF
CDR3 DNA: TGTGCCAGCAGCCAAGCCGGGACGGGATCTGAAGCTTTCTTT
V gene: TRBV14
D gene: -
J gene: TRBJ1-1
clone size: few

CDR3 protein: CASSLKDRSLSGQYF
CDR3 DNA: TGTGCCAGCAGCCTAAAAGACAGGTCGTTATCGGGGCAGTACTTC
V gene: TRBV3-1
D gene: -
J gene: TRBJ2-5
clone size: -

CDR3 protein: CASTPAGGYNEQFF
CDR3 DNA: TGCGCCAGCACTCCAGCGGGGGGGTACAATGAGCAGTTCTTC
V gene: TRBV5-1
D gene: TRBD2
J gene: TRBJ2-1
clone size: -

CDR3 protein: CSAIDRDEKLFF
CDR3 DNA: TGCAGTGCGATCGACAGGGATGAAAAACTGTTTTTT
V gene: TRBV20-1
D gene: TRBD1
J gene: TRBJ1-4
clone size: -

CDR3 protein: CASSPKSEAFF
CDR3 DNA: TGTGCCAGCAGCCCTAAGTCGGAAGCTTTCTTT
V gene: TRBV7-9
D gene: -
J gene: TRBJ1-1
clone size: few

CDR3 protein: CASSRGDRGPQPQHF
CDR3 DNA: TGTGCCAGCAGCCGTGGGGACAGGGGCCCTCAGCCCCAGCATTTT
V gene: TRBV7-9
D gene: TRBD1
J gene: TRBJ1-5
clone size: few

CDR3 protein: CASSPWGTSGKSDTQYF
CDR3 DNA: TGCGCCAGCAGCCCCTGGGGGACTAGCGGGAAGTCAGATACGCAGTATTTT
V gene: TRBV5-1
D gene: TRBD2
J gene: TRBJ2-3
clone size: -

CDR3 protein: CASSFAGDQPQHF
CDR3 DNA: TGTGCCAGCAGTTTTGCAGGGGATCAGCCCCAGCATTTT
V gene: TRBV12-3/TRBV12-4
D gene: -
J gene: TRBJ1-5
clone size: -

CDR3 protein: CSVGPPSGTGTDTQYF
CDR3 DNA: TGCAGCGTTGGCCCCCCCTCCGGGACAGGCACAGATACGCAGTATTTT
V gene: TRBV29-1
D gene: TRBD1
J gene: TRBJ2-3
clone size: -

CDR3 protein: CASSLVLPGQGLGAEYF
CDR3 DNA: TGTGCCAGCAGCTTAGTGCTCCCCGGACAGGGCCTTGGGGCAGAGTACTTC
V gene: TRBV11-2
D gene: TRBD1
J gene: TRBJ2-4
clone size: few

CDR3 protein: CSTINQGQGADTGELFF
CDR3 DNA: TGCAGTACTATTAATCAAGGACAGGGGGCCGACACCGGGGAGCTGTTTTTT
V gene: TRBV20-1
D gene: TRBD1
J gene: TRBJ2-2
clone size: once

CDR3 protein: CASSWGQGAQYF
CDR3 DNA: TGCGCCAGCAGCTGGGGACAGGGTGCGCAGTATTTT
V gene: TRBV5-1
D gene: TRBD1
J gene: TRBJ2-3
clone size: -

CDR3 protein: CASRPHGSGGEQFF
CDR3 DNA: TGTGCCAGCAGGCCCCACGGGAGTGGGGGTGAGCAGTTCTTC
V gene: TRBV2
D gene: -
J gene: TRBJ2-1
clone size: -